These T cell receptor beta chains were read from a single sample in a study of T cell responses to AZD1222 COVID-19 vaccine. TCRdb's table, derived via immunoSEQ multiplex PCR, lists solely in-frame clones and lacks some. The profile covers some 120,000 clones, with 70% to 90% appearing a single time and approximately 1.7% taken by the ten largest. Here the sequenced sample was peripheral blood, taken on day 0 of AZD1222 vaccination. The receptors shown here come from an adult in good health. CDR3s include the opening cysteine and the closing phenylalanine or tryptophan. Fields, in order: CDR3 protein, CDR3 DNA, V gene, J gene, D gene, clone size, CDR3 length. D genes are given only for firm matches. Rows may omit the clone size; those that give it use once, few, many or a size class.

CDR3 protein: CASSEGSTSGSPEQFF; CDR3 DNA: TGTGCCAGCAGTGAAGGGTCGACTAGCGGGAGCCCTGAGCAGTTCTTC; V gene: TRBV2; J gene: TRBJ2-1; D gene: TRBD2; clone size: few; CDR3 length: 16
CDR3 protein: CASSQALGNEQFF; CDR3 DNA: TGTGCCAGCAGCCAAGCACTAGGCAATGAGCAGTTCTTC; V gene: TRBV4-2; J gene: TRBJ2-1; D gene: -; clone size: once; CDR3 length: 13
CDR3 protein: CASSRQGGSNTGELFF; CDR3 DNA: TGTGCCAGCTCACGGCAAGGGGGTTCGAACACCGGGGAGCTGTTTTTT; V gene: TRBV18; J gene: TRBJ2-2; D gene: -; clone size: -; CDR3 length: 16
CDR3 protein: CSSRRYNEQFF; CDR3 DNA: TGCAGCTCCCGACGTTACAATGAGCAGTTCTTC; V gene: TRBV29-1; J gene: TRBJ2-1; D gene: -; clone size: once; CDR3 length: 11
CDR3 protein: CSAPLNYGYTF; CDR3 DNA: TGCAGTGCTCCACTTAACTATGGCTACACCTTC; V gene: TRBV20-1; J gene: TRBJ1-2; D gene: -; clone size: -; CDR3 length: 11
CDR3 protein: CASSQGTGLYEKLFF; CDR3 DNA: TGTGCCAGCAGCCAAGGGACAGGACTGTATGAAAAACTGTTTTTT; V gene: TRBV2; J gene: TRBJ1-4; D gene: TRBD1; clone size: -; CDR3 length: 15
CDR3 protein: CASSERETFYGYTF; CDR3 DNA: TGTGCCAGCAGTGAACGGGAAACTTTTTATGGCTACACCTTC; V gene: TRBV25-1; J gene: TRBJ1-2; D gene: -; clone size: -; CDR3 length: 14
CDR3 protein: CASMPTGRTEAFF; CDR3 DNA: TGTGCCAGCATGCCCACGGGCCGAACTGAAGCTTTCTTT; V gene: TRBV6-5; J gene: TRBJ1-1; D gene: -; clone size: -; CDR3 length: 13
CDR3 protein: CASSQFWGGSGEQYF; CDR3 DNA: TGTGCCAGCAGCCAATTTTGGGGGGGATCGGGCGAGCAGTACTTC; V gene: TRBV14; J gene: TRBJ2-7; D gene: TRBD2; clone size: -; CDR3 length: 15
CDR3 protein: CASSLSSAQETQYF; CDR3 DNA: TGTGCCAGCAGTTTAAGTTCGGCTCAAGAGACCCAGTACTTC; V gene: TRBV27; J gene: TRBJ2-5; D gene: -; clone size: -; CDR3 length: 14
CDR3 protein: CASSLGDRGRGVYGYTF; CDR3 DNA: TGTGCCAGCTCGCTGGGAGACAGGGGGCGCGGTGTCTATGGCTACACCTTC; V gene: TRBV18; J gene: TRBJ1-2; D gene: TRBD1; clone size: -; CDR3 length: 17
CDR3 protein: CASSFNPGTLNNYGYTF; CDR3 DNA: TGTGCCAGCAGCTTCAATCCCGGGACCCTCAATAACTATGGCTACACCTTC; V gene: TRBV7-9; J gene: TRBJ1-2; D gene: -; clone size: -; CDR3 length: 17
CDR3 protein: CASRLTGTGSHEQYF; CDR3 DNA: TGCGCCAGCAGATTAACCGGGACAGGGTCCCACGAGCAGTACTTC; V gene: TRBV5-1; J gene: TRBJ2-7; D gene: TRBD1; clone size: -; CDR3 length: 15
CDR3 protein: CASSLTDTEAFF; CDR3 DNA: TGTGCCAGCAGCTTAACGGACACTGAAGCTTTCTTT; V gene: TRBV11-3; J gene: TRBJ1-1; D gene: -; clone size: -; CDR3 length: 12
CDR3 protein: CASSNPEETQYF; CDR3 DNA: TGTGCCAGTAGTAACCCGGAAGAGACCCAGTACTTC; V gene: TRBV19; J gene: TRBJ2-5; D gene: -; clone size: -; CDR3 length: 12
CDR3 protein: CSVARQGMNTGELFF; CDR3 DNA: TGCAGCGTTGCGAGACAGGGGATGAACACCGGGGAGCTGTTTTTT; V gene: TRBV29-1; J gene: TRBJ2-2; D gene: TRBD1; clone size: -; CDR3 length: 15